This T cell receptor beta chain was identified in a study of blood T cell repertoires in COVID-19. Across the study: The cDNA or gDNA used as material had been derived from T cells, B-cell-depleted T cells, or PBMCs.

TCRdb's copy holds only in-frame clones and misses some; the assay was immunoSEQ multiplex PCR. The sample lists approximately 150,000 clones; under 90% were seen once. The J segment lost 7 bases and the V segment lost 6 bases, leaving 6 bases of the junction unmatched. CDR1 and CDR2 (germline): MDHEN, SYDVKM. This CDR3 is 14 amino acids long. This clonotype originated in a woman aged 80 or over with acute or convalescent COVID-19. This chain links TRBV28 with TRBJ1-6, with 7 bases fitting TRBD1. Sequenced material: peripheral blood. In nucleotides, the CDR3 is TGTGCCAGCAGACCGACACAGGGGAATTCACCCCTCCACTTT. Encoded protein: CASRPTQGNSPLHF.